This T cell receptor beta chain was sequenced in a study of blood T cell repertoires in COVID-19. For the study at large: Sites across the United States, Italy and Spain contributed samples from acute and convalescent COVID-19. T cells, B-cell-depleted T cells, or PBMCs provided the cDNA or gDNA that served as material.

Trimming took 7 bases from V and 0 from J; bases not matched to a gene: 5. The CDR3 loop spans 15 amino acids. CDR1 and CDR2 (germline): MRHNA, SNTAGT. The participants were between about 18 and 100 years old and came from fewer than 25 US areas. Resolution of symptoms, clearance, or two negative PCRs was present in recovered Cohort 3 donors. Only in-frame clones appear in the TCRdb table, and some are missing; sequencing was by immunoSEQ multiplex PCR. The table includes about 180,000 clones, roughly 80% detected once. This clonotype was sampled from a woman aged 45-65 years who had recovered from COVID-19. The rearrangement joins TRBV6-4 to TRBJ1-4, with 7 bases aligning to TRBD1. The source material was PBMCs or T cells enriched from blood (not recorded which). The CDR3 here is CASMDRLATNEKLFF. The CDR3 DNA follows: TGTGCCAGCATGGACAGGTTAGCAACTAATGAAAAACTGTTTTTT.